The clone carrying this T cell receptor beta chain was seen a few times. Germline CDR1 and CDR2: SGHTA and FQGNSA. The junction had 9 bases not matched to a gene; V was cut back by 1 base and J by 7 bases. This CDR3 is 17 amino acids long. From the 5' RACE reads, TCRdb called clonotypes with MiXCR, one entry per CDR3 protein. The sample shows around 64,000 distinct CDR3 sequences, 16% of them seen only once. This sample was taken from a study of HIV-infected patients and healthy controls. The sample consisted of CD4+ T cells from blood. The rearrangement joins TRBV7-2 to TRBJ1-4; 10 nucleotides match TRBD1. The source is a human donor in good health. The CDR3 region has the DNA TGTGCCAGCAGCTTAGTAGTGACAGGGGGCTCCGGTGAAAAACTGTTTTTT. This sequence encodes CASSLVVTGGSGEKLFF. The complete variable domain, with remaining parts taken from reference TRBV7-2 and TRBJ1-4, reads GAGVSQSPSNKVTEKGKDVELRCDPISGHTALYWYRQSLGQGLEFLIYFQGNSAPDKSGLPSDRFSAERTGGSVSTLTIQRTQQEDSAVYLCASSLVVTGGSGEKLFFGSGTQLSVL.